In its sample, the clone carrying this TCR beta chain was seen many times. Its antigen is not identified. This sample is part of a study of CD8 T cells in ankylosing spondylitis. Notes on the study in general: Clones linked to disease, bearing a CD8+ phenotype, were relatively rare in peripheral blood. A motif in TCR beta, a set of about 8 highly homologous variants, appeared characteristic of ankylosing spondylitis blood.

Each CDR3 protein gets one entry after TCRdb re-called the 5' RACE reads with MiXCR. This sample has 300,000 to 400,000 distinct CDR3 sequences; 14% to 15% occur once, and the top ten carry around 1%. V was clipped by 5 bases and J by 15 bases; unmatched bases: 16. This CDR3 spans 16 amino acids. CDR1 SGHTA and CDR2 FQGNSA come from the germline V gene. This sequence joins TRBV7-2 and TRBJ1-6, with 10 bases fitting TRBD1. The receptor was isolated from a male donor with ankylosing spondylitis or in good health (not recorded which). Source material: blood, either unsorted or a sorted T cell fraction (not recorded which). The CDR3 is CASSVSGTGAQGDLHF. The CDR3 DNA is TGTGCCAGCAGCGTATCCGGGACAGGGGCCCAGGGGGACCTCCACTTT.